This TCR beta chain was observed in a study of T cells in Graves' hyperthyroidism and ophthalmopathy. Findings and caveats of the study: Most clonotypes expanded in thyroid above 0.001 were likewise present in blood. A model of 13 V-J features distinguished ophthalmopathy from stable hyperthyroidism.

The CDR3 extends over 15 amino acids. Germline V gives CDR1 SGHTA, CDR2 FQGTGA. Points on this clonotype: The antigen is not known. An end of the junction does not agree with germline; a read error may underlie this.

The source material, RNA transcripts, was used to amplify TCR beta CDR3 regions. Researchers ran a first-round RT-PCR on the TCR CDR3 using the HTBI primer set. MiXCR, run by TCRdb on the multiplex PCR reads, gives a single entry per CDR3 protein. Seen here are some 92,000 distinct CDR3 sequences, about 40% observed once, and the top ten hold about 9.4%. The receptor was isolated from a woman in her 30s with Graves' hyperthyroidism. The chain links TRBV7-3 to TRBJ2-2; 8 nucleotides line up with TRBD2. Sequencing was performed on peripheral blood or thyroid tissue (not recorded which). The CDR3, as DNA: TGTGCCAGCAGCCCCGGCCGGGGGGGGACCGGGGGGCTGTTTTTT. This sequence encodes CASSPGRGGTGGLFF.